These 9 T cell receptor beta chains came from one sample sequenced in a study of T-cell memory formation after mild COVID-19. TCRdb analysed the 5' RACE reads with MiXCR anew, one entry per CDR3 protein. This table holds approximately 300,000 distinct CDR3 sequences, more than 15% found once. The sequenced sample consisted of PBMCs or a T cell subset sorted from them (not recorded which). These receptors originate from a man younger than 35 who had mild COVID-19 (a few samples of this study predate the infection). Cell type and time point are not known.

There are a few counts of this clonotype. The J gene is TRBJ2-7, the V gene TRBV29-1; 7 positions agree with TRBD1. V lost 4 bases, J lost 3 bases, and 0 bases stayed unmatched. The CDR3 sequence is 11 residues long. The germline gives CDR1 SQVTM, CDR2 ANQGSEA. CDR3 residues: CSVGTGYEQYV. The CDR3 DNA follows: TGCAGCGTTGGGACAGGCTACGAGCAGTACGTC.

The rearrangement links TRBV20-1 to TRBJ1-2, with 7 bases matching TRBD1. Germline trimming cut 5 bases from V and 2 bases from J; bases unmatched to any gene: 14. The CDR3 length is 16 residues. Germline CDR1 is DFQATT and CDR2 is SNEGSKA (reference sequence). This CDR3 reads CSARKPPTGRNYGYTF. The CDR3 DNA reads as TGCAGTGCTCGTAAACCCCCGACAGGGCGAAACTATGGCTACACCTTC.

CDR3: CSAWDRANRPNTGELFF. The DNA of the CDR3 is TGCAGTGCTTGGGACAGAGCAAACCGGCCGAACACCGGGGAGCTGTTTTTT. The rearrangement joins TRBV20-1 to TRBJ2-2; 7 bases agree with TRBD1. From germline, CDR1 is DFQATT and CDR2 SNEGSKA (reference sequence). This CDR3 has 17 amino acids. V was pared by 5 bases and J by 0 bases, with 12 bases of the junction left unmatched.

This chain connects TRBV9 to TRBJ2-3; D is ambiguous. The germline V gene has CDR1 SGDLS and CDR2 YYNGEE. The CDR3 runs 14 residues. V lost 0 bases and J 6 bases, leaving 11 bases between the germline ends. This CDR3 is CASSVGGQRDTQYF. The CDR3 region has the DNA TGTGCCAGCAGCGTAGGTGGTCAACGGGATACGCAGTATTTT.

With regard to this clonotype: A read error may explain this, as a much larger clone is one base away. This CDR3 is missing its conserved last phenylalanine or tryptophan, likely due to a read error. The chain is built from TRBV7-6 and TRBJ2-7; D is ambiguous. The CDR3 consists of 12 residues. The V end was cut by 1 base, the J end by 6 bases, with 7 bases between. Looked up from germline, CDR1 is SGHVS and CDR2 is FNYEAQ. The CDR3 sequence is CASSLVHSEQYI. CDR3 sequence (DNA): TGTGCCAGCAGCTTAGTCCACTCCGAGCAGTACATC.

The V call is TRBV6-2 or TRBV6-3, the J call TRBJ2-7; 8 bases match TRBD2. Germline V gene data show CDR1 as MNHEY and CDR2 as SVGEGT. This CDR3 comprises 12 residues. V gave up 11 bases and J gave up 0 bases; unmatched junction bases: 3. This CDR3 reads CASAGGSYEQYF. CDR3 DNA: TGTGCCTCCGCGGGGGGCTCCTACGAGCAGTACTTC.

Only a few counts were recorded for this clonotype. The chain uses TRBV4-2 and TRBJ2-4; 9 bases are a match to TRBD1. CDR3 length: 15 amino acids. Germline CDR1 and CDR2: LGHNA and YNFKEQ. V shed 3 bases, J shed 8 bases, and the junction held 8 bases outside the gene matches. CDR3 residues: CASSHRQGVGDIQYF. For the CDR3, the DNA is TGTGCCAGCAGCCATAGACAGGGGGTAGGAGACATTCAGTACTTC.

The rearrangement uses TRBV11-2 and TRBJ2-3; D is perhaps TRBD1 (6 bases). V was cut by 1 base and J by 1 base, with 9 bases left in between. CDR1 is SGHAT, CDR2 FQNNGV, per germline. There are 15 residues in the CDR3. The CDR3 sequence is CASSLGGTRTDTQYF. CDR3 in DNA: TGTGCCAGCAGCTTAGGGGGGACACGCACAGATACGCAGTATTTT. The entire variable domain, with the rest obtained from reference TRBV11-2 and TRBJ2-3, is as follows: EAGVAQSPRYKIIEKRQSVAFWCNPISGHATLYWYQQILGQGPKLLIQFQNNGVVDDSQLPKDRFSAERLKGVDSTLKIQPAKLEDSAVYLCASSLGGTRTDTQYFGPGTRLTVL.

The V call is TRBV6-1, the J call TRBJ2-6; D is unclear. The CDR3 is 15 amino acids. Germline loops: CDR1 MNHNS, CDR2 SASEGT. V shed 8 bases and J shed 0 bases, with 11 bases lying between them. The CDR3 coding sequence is TGTGCCAGCGAGGCGTCCCGCTCTGGGGCCAACGTCCTGACTTTC. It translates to CASEASRSGANVLTF.